A single sample is the source of the 26 T cell receptor beta chains below, sequenced in a study of blood T cell repertoires in COVID-19. Only in-frame clones appear in the TCRdb table, and some are missing; sequencing was by immunoSEQ multiplex PCR. The sample has roughly 250,000 clones, roughly 88% seen once. Input material: PBMCs or T cells enriched from blood (not recorded which). The receptors derive from a woman aged 35 to 49 who had been exposed to COVID-19.

This sequence joins TRBV7-9 and TRBJ1-4, with D uncertain. Germline CDR1 and CDR2: SEHNR and FQNEAQ (reference sequence). This CDR3 has 13 amino acids. V gave up 5 bases and J gave up 3 bases, with 7 bases separating them. The CDR3 here is CASSPSANEKLFF. The CDR3, as DNA: TGTGCCAGCAGCCCCTCGGCTAATGAAAAACTGTTTTTT. Complete variable domain (other parts from reference TRBV7-9 and TRBJ1-4): DTGVSQNPRHKITKRGQNVTFRCDPISEHNRLYWYRQTLGQGPEFLTYFQNEAQLEKSRLLSDRFSAERPKGSFSTLEIQRTEQGDSAMYLCASSPSANEKLFFGSGTQLSVL.

V is TRBV2 and J is TRBJ1-5; TRBD1 matches at 9 bases. This CDR3 has 13 residues. CDR1 SNHLY and CDR2 FYNNEI come from the germline V gene. V was pared by 4 bases and J by 5 bases, with 0 bases of the junction left unmatched. The CDR3 loop reads CASSGTGDQPQHF. CDR3 in DNA: TGTGCCAGCAGTGGGACAGGGGATCAGCCCCAGCATTTT.

The sample holds one count of this clone. The chain recombines TRBV2 with TRBJ1-1; possible D gene TRBD1, 5 bases. Trimming pared 6 bases from V and 0 bases from J, leaving 11 bases between. There are 14 residues in the CDR3. The germline gives CDR1 SNHLY, CDR2 FYNNEI. Written as DNA, the CDR3 is TGTGCCAGCAGCGTCGGGACTATGAACACTGAAGCTTTCTTT. It codes for CASSVGTMNTEAFF.

The V call is TRBV2, the J call TRBJ1-2; 7 bases map to TRBD1. CDR3 length: 14 amino acids. Per germline, CDR1 SNHLY and CDR2 FYNNEI. J was trimmed by 5 bases and V by 6 bases; bases with no gene match: 9. This CDR3 is CASRRGTEKYGYTF. In DNA, the CDR3 is TGTGCCAGCAGGAGGGGGACAGAAAAATATGGCTACACCTTC.

CDR3 amino acids: CASSPKRGGQVGELFF. CDR3 nucleotide sequence: TGTGCCAGCAGCCCCAAGCGGGGGGGCCAGGTCGGGGAGCTGTTTTTT. The chain joins TRBV7-2 to TRBJ2-2; 10 nucleotides align to TRBD2. Germline CDR1 SGHTA, CDR2 FQGNSA. The length of the CDR3 is 16 residues. The V and J ends lost 5 bases and 7 bases, in that order; junction bases with no gene match: 10.

This chain connects TRBV4-1 to TRBJ2-3, with 7 bases aligning to TRBD2. The CDR3 runs to 16 residues. CDR1 and CDR2 from the germline V gene are MGHRA and YSYEKL. V dropped 4 bases and J dropped 2; count of bases not matched to a gene: 9. CDR3 amino acids: CASSRVAGAVTDTQYF. CDR3 DNA: TGCGCCAGCAGCCGCGTAGCGGGCGCGGTCACAGATACGCAGTATTTT.

The CDR3 spells CASSFGGAPVREKLFF. For the CDR3, the DNA is TGTGCCAGCAGTTTTGGGGGCGCGCCGGTAAGAGAAAAACTGTTTTTT. The chain carries TRBV28 and TRBJ1-4; maybe TRBD1 (6 bases). This CDR3 spans 16 amino acids. Trimming pared 3 bases from V and 8 bases from J, leaving 19 bases between. Per the germline V gene, CDR1 is MDHEN and CDR2 is SYDVKM.

The V gene is TRBV5-5, the J gene TRBJ2-6; D may be TRBD1 (5 bases). V was shortened by 2 bases and J by 6 bases, with 24 bases between the two germline ends. The germline gives CDR1 SGHKS, CDR2 YYEKEE (reference sequence). The CDR3 consists of 19 residues. The CDR3 reads CASSFDRAHRRGEANVLTF. CDR3 nucleotides: TGTGCCAGCAGCTTCGACAGAGCCCACCGTAGGGGTGAGGCCAACGTCCTGACTTTC.

The rearrangement joins TRBV6-5 to TRBJ2-7; D is possibly TRBD2 (6 bases). CDR3 length: 15 amino acids. CDR1 is MNHEY and CDR2 is SVGAGI in the germline V gene. V was pared by 7 bases and J by 0 bases, with 16 bases between. CDR3 protein: CASMAGTGLSYEQYV. Here the CDR3 DNA reads TGTGCCAGCATGGCGGGGACGGGTCTCTCCTACGAGCAGTACGTC.

V and J are TRBV7-2 and TRBJ2-5; the D gene is possibly TRBD1 (6 bases). V was clipped by 6 bases and J by 5 bases, with 13 bases between them. Germline CDR1 reads SGHTA; CDR2 reads FQGNSA. This CDR3 is built from 13 residues. This CDR3 reads CASSRNRVETQYF. Here the CDR3 DNA reads TGTGCCAGCAGTCGCAACAGGGTGGAGACCCAGTACTTC.

This chain uses TRBV10-3 with TRBJ2-1, with D maybe TRBD2 (6 bases). CDR1 and CDR2 from the germline V gene are ENHRY and SYGVKD. With 0 bases removed from V and 10 bases from J, the gap between germline ends came to 16 bases. The CDR3 has 15 amino acids. The CDR3 coding sequence is TGTGCCATCAGTGAGTCGAGGCAACGGGGGTACGAGCAGTTCTTC. As protein: CAISESRQRGYEQFF.

With regard to this clone: Other DNA sequences in the sample encode the same CDR3. The chain uses TRBV28 and TRBJ2-7; TRBD1 matches 7 bases. Trimming at V came to 3 bases and at J to 3 bases, leaving 2 bases not matched to a gene. This CDR3 has 13 amino acids. Germline loops: CDR1 MDHEN, CDR2 SYDVKM. The CDR3 DNA sequence: TGTGCCAGCAGTTTGGGACAGATCTACGAGCAGTACTTC. It translates to CASSLGQIYEQYF.

Points on this clone: At one end the junction does not follow the germline gene, possibly because of a read error. This sequence joins TRBV5-1 and TRBJ1-6; 8 nucleotides align to TRBD1. In germline, CDR1 is SGHRS, CDR2 YFSETQ. CDR3 length: 14 residues. CDR3 sequence reads: CASSLTGDNSPLHF. CDR3 nucleotide sequence: TGTGCCAGCAGCTTGACAGGGGATAATTCACCCCTCCACTTT.

This clone was observed once. The chain employs TRBV4-1 and TRBJ1-2; TRBD1 might be the D (6 bases). The ends were cut back, 1 base at V and 5 bases at J, with 17 bases in the middle. Germline V gene lookup returns CDR1 MGHRA and CDR2 YSYEKL. This CDR3 contains 16 residues. CDR3 DNA sequence: TGCGCCAGCAGCCAAGTAACAGGGAGGGAGAATTATGGCTACACCTTC. This encodes CASSQVTGRENYGYTF.

The chain has TRBV15 and TRBJ2-3; 9 positions agree with TRBD2. Germline CDR1 reads LNHNV; CDR2 reads YYDKDF (reference sequence). The ends lost 1 base at V and 3 bases at J; junction bases unmatched: 8. This CDR3 region has 17 residues. CDR3 sequence reads: CATSRVKAGGLTDTQYF. The CDR3 DNA follows: TGTGCCACCAGCAGAGTGAAAGCGGGGGGTCTTACAGATACGCAGTATTTT.

V usage is TRBV28 and J usage is TRBJ1-3; D possibly corresponds to TRBD1 (6 bases). CDR3 length equals 16 residues. Deletions cut 5 bases from V and 5 bases from J, with 19 bases between. CDR1 and CDR2 from the germline V gene are MDHEN and SYDVKM. The DNA for the CDR3 is TGTGCCAGCAGTCCCAGAAGGGGGACACAAAGAAACACCATATATTTT. This codes for CASSPRRGTQRNTIYF.

J is TRBJ2-6 and V is TRBV27, with 9 bases fitting TRBD1. V lost 7 bases, J lost 2 bases, and 9 bases stayed unmatched. Germline V lookup: CDR1 MNHEY, CDR2 SMNVEV (reference sequence). The CDR3 extends over 17 amino acids. As DNA, the CDR3 is TGTGCCAGCACCCGCGGGACAGGGAACCCTGGGGCCAACGTCCTGACTTTC. Translating gives CASTRGTGNPGANVLTF.

This clone appeared once. In DNA form, the CDR3 reads TGTGCCAGCAGCTCGACTAGCGGCGGGGAGCAGTACGTC. Protein: CASSSTSGGEQYV. This chain uses TRBV7-2 with TRBJ2-7; 9 bases align to TRBD2. CDR3 length: 13 amino acids. Per the germline V gene, CDR1 is SGHTA and CDR2 is FQGNSA. The V gene end was trimmed by 4 bases and the J gene end by 7 bases; junction bases not matched to a gene: 5.

The V gene is TRBV5-8, the J gene TRBJ2-1; D is possibly TRBD1 (6 bases). The CDR3 is 15 amino acids. With 5 bases removed from V and 3 bases from J, the gap between germline ends came to 15 bases. Germline assignment: CDR1 SGHTS and CDR2 YDEGEE. The CDR3 loop reads CASRHRDIVYNEQFF. CDR3 DNA: TGTGCCAGCAGGCACCGGGACATCGTCTACAATGAGCAGTTCTTC.

CDR3 coding DNA: TGTGCCAGCTCACGTAGTTTAGGCACAGTCAATCAGCCCCAGCATTTT. This gives the protein CASSRSLGTVNQPQHF. The chain couples TRBV18 to TRBJ1-5; D ambiguous. Germline CDR1 reads KGHSH; CDR2 reads LQKENI. Trimming shortened V by 4 bases and J by 3 bases, and 16 bases separated the two germline ends. The CDR3 covers 16 residues.

The V and J genes are TRBV4-3 and TRBJ2-3; 9 bases map to TRBD1. From germline, CDR1 is LGHNA and CDR2 YSLEER. Trimming at V came to 5 bases and at J to 5 bases, leaving 11 bases not matched to a gene. This CDR3 comprises 16 residues. The CDR3 here is CASSTGGLGVIDTQYF. The CDR3 nucleotides are TGCGCCAGCAGCACAGGGGGCTTAGGGGTGATAGATACGCAGTATTTT.

The chain has TRBV7-2 and TRBJ1-4, with D perhaps matching TRBD1 (5 bases). CDR1 is SGHTA and CDR2 is FQGNSA in the germline V gene. This CDR3 is 15 amino acids long. V lost 4 bases, J lost 3 bases, and 12 bases lay in between. CDR3 in amino acids: CASSYLGPSNEKLFF. DNA for the CDR3: TGTGCCAGCAGCTATCTGGGGCCCTCTAATGAAAAACTGTTTTTT.

The rearrangement links TRBV4-2 to TRBJ2-2, with a weak D call TRBD1 (6 bases). V was trimmed by 0 bases and J by 2 bases, leaving 16 bases between them. Germline loops: CDR1 LGHNA, CDR2 YNFKEQ. The CDR3 loop spans 18 amino acids. The CDR3 reads CASSQDPLRGSNTGELFF. CDR3 coding DNA: TGTGCCAGCAGCCAAGATCCCTTGAGGGGGTCAAACACCGGGGAGCTGTTTTTT.

This clone was picked up one time. V usage is TRBV7-8 and J usage is TRBJ2-5; 10 nucleotides agree with TRBD2. The CDR3 spans 19 residues. CDR1 SGHVS and CDR2 FQNEAQ come from the germline V gene. V lost 4 bases, J lost 5 bases, and 19 bases stayed unmatched. CDR3 amino acids: CASSSRGFGLAGAGETQYF. The CDR3 coding sequence is TGTGCCAGCAGCTCCCGGGGGTTCGGGCTAGCGGGGGCCGGGGAGACCCAGTACTTC.

The chain carries TRBV10-3 and TRBJ1-2, with 12 bases fitting TRBD1. The CDR3 length is 15 residues. The V segment lost 7 bases and the J segment 7 bases; nucleotides outside the gene matches: 10. Germline V CDR1 and CDR2: ENHRY, SYGVKD. The CDR3 loop is CAITDPGQGARGYTF. Here the CDR3 DNA reads TGTGCCATCACTGACCCGGGACAGGGGGCTCGTGGCTACACCTTC.

The V gene is TRBV4-1, the J gene TRBJ2-3, with 15 bases identical to TRBD2. V gave up 4 bases and J gave up 2 bases; unmatched junction bases: 13. The CDR3 has 20 residues. Looked up from germline, CDR1 is MGHRA and CDR2 is YSYEKL. As DNA, the CDR3 is TGCGCCAGCAGCCGCTTACTCGGACTAGCGGGGGGGCGGGTCACAGATACGCAGTATTTT. It specifies CASSRLLGLAGGRVTDTQYF.